This TCR beta chain was identified during a study of regulatory T cells in long-lasting Graves disease. Study as a whole: Persistent Graves' disease meant over 5 years of antithyroid drugs with positive TSH receptor antibodies.

Germline CDR1 reads MNHEY; CDR2 reads SVGEGT. CDR3 length equals 13 residues. V shed 4 bases, J shed 4 bases, and the junction held 4 bases outside the gene matches. This clonotype was seen ten or more times. Building of the TCR beta libraries involved iRepertoire HTBI primers and Arm-PCR of CDR3 regions. MiXCR, applied by TCRdb to the multiplex PCR reads, yields one record per CDR3 protein. The sample carries roughly 400,000 distinct CDR3 sequences, less than 25% recorded once. Time point given: persistent/refractory GD, antithyroid drugs over 5 years with positive TRAb. PBMC-extracted RNA yielded the TCR library.

The source is a female donor with Graves disease. The source material was peripheral blood mononuclear cells (PBMCs), sampled when the disease was refractory, from a patient treated with antithyroid drugs. The chain is built from TRBV6-2 or TRBV6-3 and TRBJ2-7; 7 bases align to TRBD2. The CDR3 spells CASSWTSRYEQYF. The CDR3 DNA sequence: TGTGCCAGCAGTTGGACTAGTCGGTACGAGCAGTACTTC.